This T cell receptor (beta chain) was obtained from a study of blood T cell repertoires in COVID-19. TCRdb's table, derived via immunoSEQ multiplex PCR, lists solely in-frame clones and lacks some. The sample lists about 38,000 clones, roughly 94% occurring once. Germline CDR1 SGHVS, CDR2 FQNEAQ. The V end was cut by 2 bases, the J end by 5 bases, with 5 bases between. CDR3 length equals 12 residues. Sequencing was performed on peripheral blood. The V and J genes are TRBV7-8 and TRBJ2-3; D is unclear. The source is a human donor with active COVID-19. The donor label of this sample is uncertain. CDR3 protein: CASSLYGDTQYF. The CDR3 coding sequence is TGTGCCAGCAGCTTATACGGAGATACGCAGTATTTT.